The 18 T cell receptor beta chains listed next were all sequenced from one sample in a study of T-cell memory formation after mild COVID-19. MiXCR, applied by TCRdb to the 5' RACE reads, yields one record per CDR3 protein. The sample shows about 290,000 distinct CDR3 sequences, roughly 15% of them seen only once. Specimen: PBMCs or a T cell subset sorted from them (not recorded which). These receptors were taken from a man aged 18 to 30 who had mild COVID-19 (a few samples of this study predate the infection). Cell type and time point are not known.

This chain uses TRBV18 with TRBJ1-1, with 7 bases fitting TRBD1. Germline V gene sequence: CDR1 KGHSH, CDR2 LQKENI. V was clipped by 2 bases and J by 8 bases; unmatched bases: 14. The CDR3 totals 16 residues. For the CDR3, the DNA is TGTGCCAGCTCACCATATCCGGGACAGAGGGGAAGAGAAGCTTTCTTT. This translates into CASSPYPGQRGREAFF.

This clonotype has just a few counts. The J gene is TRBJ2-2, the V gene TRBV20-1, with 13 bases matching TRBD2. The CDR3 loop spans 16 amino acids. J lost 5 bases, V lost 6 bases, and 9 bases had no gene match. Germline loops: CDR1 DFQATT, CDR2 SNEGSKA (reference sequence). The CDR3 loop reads CSALAGTSGVTGELFF. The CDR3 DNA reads TGCAGTGCCCTTGCCGGGACTAGCGGGGTAACCGGGGAGCTGTTTTTT.

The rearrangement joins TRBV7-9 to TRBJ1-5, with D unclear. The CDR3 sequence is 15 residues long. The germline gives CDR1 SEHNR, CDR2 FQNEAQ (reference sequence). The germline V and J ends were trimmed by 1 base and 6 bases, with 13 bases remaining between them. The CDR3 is CASSLGSGIGQPQHF. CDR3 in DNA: TGTGCCAGCAGCTTAGGCTCTGGTATTGGTCAGCCCCAGCATTTT.

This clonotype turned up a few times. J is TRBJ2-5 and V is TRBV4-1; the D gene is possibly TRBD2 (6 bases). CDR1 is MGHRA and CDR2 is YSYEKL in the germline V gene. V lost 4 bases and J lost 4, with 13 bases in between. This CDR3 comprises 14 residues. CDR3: CASSPGGNGETQYF. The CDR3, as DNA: TGCGCCAGCAGCCCTGGAGGGAACGGAGAGACCCAGTACTTC.

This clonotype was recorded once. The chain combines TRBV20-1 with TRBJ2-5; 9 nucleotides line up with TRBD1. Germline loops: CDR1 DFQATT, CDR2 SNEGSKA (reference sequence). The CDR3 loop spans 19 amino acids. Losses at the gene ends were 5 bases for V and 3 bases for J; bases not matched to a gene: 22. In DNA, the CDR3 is TGCAGTGCTGGGGGACGGACAGGGGAACGTCGTGCGTATGAAGAGACCCAGTACTTC. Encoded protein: CSAGGRTGERRAYEETQYF.

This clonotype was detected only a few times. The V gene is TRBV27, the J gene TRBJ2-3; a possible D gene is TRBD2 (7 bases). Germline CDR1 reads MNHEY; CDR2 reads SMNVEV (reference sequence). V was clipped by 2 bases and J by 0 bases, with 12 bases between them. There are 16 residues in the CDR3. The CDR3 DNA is TGTGCCAGCAGTTTAGATGGGGGGGGCAGCACAGATACGCAGTATTTT. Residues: CASSLDGGGSTDTQYF.

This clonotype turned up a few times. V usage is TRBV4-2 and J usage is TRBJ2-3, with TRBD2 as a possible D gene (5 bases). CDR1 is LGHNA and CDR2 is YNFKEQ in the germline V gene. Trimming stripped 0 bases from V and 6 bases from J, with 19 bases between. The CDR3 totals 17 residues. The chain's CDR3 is CASSQDNAPDGGDTQYF. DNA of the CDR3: TGTGCCAGCAGCCAAGATAACGCACCCGACGGCGGGGATACGCAGTATTTT.

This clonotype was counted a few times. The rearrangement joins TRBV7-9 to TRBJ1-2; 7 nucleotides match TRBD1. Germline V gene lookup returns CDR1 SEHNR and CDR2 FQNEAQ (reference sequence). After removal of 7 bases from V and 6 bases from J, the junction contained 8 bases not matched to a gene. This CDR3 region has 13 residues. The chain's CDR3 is CASTPPTGHGYTF. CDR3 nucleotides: TGTGCCAGCACCCCTCCGACAGGGCATGGCTACACCTTC.

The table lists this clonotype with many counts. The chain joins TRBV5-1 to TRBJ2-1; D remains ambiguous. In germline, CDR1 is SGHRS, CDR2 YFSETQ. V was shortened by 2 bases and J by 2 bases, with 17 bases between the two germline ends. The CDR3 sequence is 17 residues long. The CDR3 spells CASSFSLSSVTYNEQFF. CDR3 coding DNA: TGCGCCAGCAGCTTTTCTCTATCTTCAGTCACCTACAATGAGCAGTTCTTC.

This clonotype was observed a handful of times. The CDR3 loop reads CSASGGASSYNEQFF. Here the CDR3 DNA reads TGCAGCGCCTCTGGGGGGGCCAGCTCCTACAATGAGCAGTTCTTC. The chain joins TRBV29-1 to TRBJ2-1; tentatively, D is TRBD2 (7 bases). V lost 7 bases and J lost 0, with 16 bases in between. Germline V gene data show CDR1 as SQVTM and CDR2 as ANQGSEA. The CDR3 is 15 amino acids.

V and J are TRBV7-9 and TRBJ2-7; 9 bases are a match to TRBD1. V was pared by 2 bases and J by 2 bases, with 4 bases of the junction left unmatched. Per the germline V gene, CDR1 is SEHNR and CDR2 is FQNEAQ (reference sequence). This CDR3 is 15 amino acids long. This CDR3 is CASSLSGTGTYEQYV. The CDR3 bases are TGTGCCAGCAGCTTATCCGGGACAGGGACCTACGAGCAGTACGTC.

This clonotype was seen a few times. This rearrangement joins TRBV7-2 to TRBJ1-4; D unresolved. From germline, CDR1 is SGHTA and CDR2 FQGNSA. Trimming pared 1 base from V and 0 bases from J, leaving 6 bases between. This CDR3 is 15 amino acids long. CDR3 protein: CASSLEPATNEKLFF. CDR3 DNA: TGTGCCAGCAGCTTAGAGCCAGCAACTAATGAAAAACTGTTTTTT.

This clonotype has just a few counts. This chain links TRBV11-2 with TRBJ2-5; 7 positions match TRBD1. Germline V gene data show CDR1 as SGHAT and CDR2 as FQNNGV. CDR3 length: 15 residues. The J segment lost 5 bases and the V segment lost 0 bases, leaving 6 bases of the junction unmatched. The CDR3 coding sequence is TGTGCCAGCAGCTTAGATCAGGGGGTGTGGGAGACCCAGTACTTC. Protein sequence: CASSLDQGVWETQYF.

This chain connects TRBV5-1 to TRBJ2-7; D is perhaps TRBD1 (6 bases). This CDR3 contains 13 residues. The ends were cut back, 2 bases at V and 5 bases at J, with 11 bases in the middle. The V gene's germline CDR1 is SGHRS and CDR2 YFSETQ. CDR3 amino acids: CASSFVGADEQYF. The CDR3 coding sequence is TGCGCCAGCAGCTTTGTGGGGGCCGACGAGCAGTACTTC.

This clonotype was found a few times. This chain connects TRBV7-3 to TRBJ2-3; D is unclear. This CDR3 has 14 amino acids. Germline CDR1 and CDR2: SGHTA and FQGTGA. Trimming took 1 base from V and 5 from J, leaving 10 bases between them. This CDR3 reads CASSLNPSVDTQYF. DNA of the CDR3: TGTGCCAGCAGCTTAAACCCCTCAGTAGATACGCAGTATTTT.

CDR3 sequence reads: CSGRELETQYF. For the CDR3, the DNA is TGCAGCGGCCGGGAGCTCGAAACGCAGTATTTT. The rearrangement links TRBV29-1 to TRBJ2-3, with D tentatively TRBD2 (6 bases). The CDR3 consists of 11 residues. The V gene's germline CDR1 is SQVTM and CDR2 ANQGSEA. Trimming removed 7 bases at V and 9 bases at J, with 14 bases between.

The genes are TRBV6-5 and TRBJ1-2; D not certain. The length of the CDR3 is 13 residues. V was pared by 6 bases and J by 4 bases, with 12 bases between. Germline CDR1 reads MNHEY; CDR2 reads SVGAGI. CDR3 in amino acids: CASRVGASYGYTF. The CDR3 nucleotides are TGTGCCAGCAGGGTCGGCGCCAGCTATGGCTACACCTTC.

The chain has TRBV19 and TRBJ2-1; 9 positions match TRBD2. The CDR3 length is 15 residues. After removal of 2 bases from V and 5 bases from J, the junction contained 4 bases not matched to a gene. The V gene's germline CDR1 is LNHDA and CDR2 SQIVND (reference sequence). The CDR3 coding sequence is TGTGCCAGTAGTATAAGCGGGGGGTCACACAATGAGCAGTTCTTC. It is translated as CASSISGGSHNEQFF.